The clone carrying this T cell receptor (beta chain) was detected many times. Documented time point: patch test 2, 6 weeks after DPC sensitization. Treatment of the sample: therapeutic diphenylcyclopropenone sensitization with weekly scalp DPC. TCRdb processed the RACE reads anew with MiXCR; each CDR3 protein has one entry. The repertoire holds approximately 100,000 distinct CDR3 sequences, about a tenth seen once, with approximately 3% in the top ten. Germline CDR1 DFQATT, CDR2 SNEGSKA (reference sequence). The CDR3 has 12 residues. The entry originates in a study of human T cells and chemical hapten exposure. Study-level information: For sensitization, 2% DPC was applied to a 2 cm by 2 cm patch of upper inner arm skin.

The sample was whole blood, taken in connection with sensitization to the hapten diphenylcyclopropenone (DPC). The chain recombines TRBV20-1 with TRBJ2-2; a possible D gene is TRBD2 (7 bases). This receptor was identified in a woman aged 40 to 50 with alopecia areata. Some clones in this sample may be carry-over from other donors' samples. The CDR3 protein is CRPGGQTGELFF. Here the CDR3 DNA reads TGCCGCCCGGGGGGCCAGACCGGGGAGCTGTTTTTT.